This T cell receptor beta chain was sequenced in a study of technical replicates of blood from a few donors. The CDR3 spans 13 residues. Germline V gene sequence: CDR1 ENHRY, CDR2 SYGVKD. With 2 bases removed from V and 5 bases from J, the gap between germline ends came to 9 bases. Clones were read by immunoSEQ multiplex PCR, and TCRdb kept only the in-frame ones, dropping some. The sample records 8,500 to 10,000 clones, 91% being singletons. The specimen was PBMCs. This TCR was sampled from a human donor in good health. The rearrangement uses TRBV10-3 and TRBJ1-1; D might be TRBD1 (6 bases). The CDR3 is CAISETGMTEAFF. The CDR3 nucleotides are TGTGCCATCAGTGAGACAGGGATGACTGAAGCTTTCTTT.